This TCR beta chain is drawn from a study of T cell repertoires in cytomegalovirus infection. TCRdb re-analysed the reads in MiXCR, keeping a single row per CDR3 protein. The data hold about 500,000 distinct CDR3 sequences, with 33% observed a single time. Notes on the study in general: Identification of carriers of CMV plus the relevant HLA was performed using cumulative public TCR beta family frequency.

On this clonotype itself: The antigen remains unidentified.

The source of this sequence is a human donor in good health (CMV status not recorded). Some clones in this sample may be carry-over from other donors' samples. Here the sequenced sample was cultured PBMCs, taken from culture after CMV antigen stimulation.

The CDR3 DNA is TGTGCCAGCAGTTTATATCTAGGGAAGAACACAGATACGCAGTATTTT. Translating it yields CASSLYLGKNTDTQYF. V usage is TRBV27 and J usage is TRBJ2-3, with D unclear. Deletions cut 1 base from V and 2 bases from J, with 13 bases between. CDR1 MNHEY and CDR2 SMNVEV come from the germline V gene (reference sequence). The CDR3 totals 16 residues.